Sequencing of this T cell receptor beta chain was carried out in a study of T cells after somatic rescue of genetic block. The CDR3 spans 13 residues. Trimming removed 1 base from V and 8 bases from J, with 10 bases in between. Germline V CDR1 and CDR2: SGHNT, YYREEE (reference sequence). Produced via immunoSEQ multiplex PCR; TCRdb's table is partial and in-frame only. The data show more than 70,000 clones, with 80% to 90% seen just once and roughly 1.5% held by the top ten. The sample holds a few counts of this clone. The sequencing sample was made of peripheral blood mononuclear cells (PBMCs). The receptor was derived from a young woman. The chain recombines TRBV5-4 with TRBJ2-4; D is possibly TRBD1 (6 bases). The CDR3, as DNA: TGTGCCAGCAGCTTGATGGGGGCGGACATTCAGTACTTC. It yields the protein CASSLMGADIQYF.